The T cell receptor (beta chain) described here comes from a study of prognosis after radiotherapy for stage I lung cancer (dated by TCRdb to the early 2020s). About the study as a whole: Between April 2018 and early 2019, around 19 patients with stage I NSCLC were enrolled in Nanjing, China. Every patient was deemed medically inoperable, around 11 because of comorbidities and over 5 because they refused surgery. The cohort included approximately 13 men and roughly six women, with a median age of approximately 76 years and a range of about 53 to 90 years. This study profiled peripheral blood TCR beta repertoires from stage I NSCLC patients before and after stereotactic body radiotherapy and linked the repertoires to distant failure. A total of 40 or so blood samples from 20 or so patients were sequenced, with one sample obtained before and one obtained after SBRT for each patient. Fourteen patients had newly diagnosed primary stage I lung tumors, and a few had oligometastatic NSCLC after surgical resection of the primary tumor. Tumor histology was squamous cell carcinoma in six or seven patients and adenocarcinoma in approximately 11. Four of the 19 patients developed distant metastases after SBRT, at a median of around 7 months; the other 15 showed no significant progression. Concurrent therapy was not administered to any patient alongside SBRT. Using image-guided IMRT or VMAT, SBRT was delivered in 3 to 5 fractions at a biologically effective dose of at least 100 Gy. Here is what the overall study found, with its caveats: TRBV and TRBJ usage frequencies reportedly differed by metastasis status, in two V genes at baseline and in some 10 V and two J genes after SBRT. No adjustment for multiple comparisons was applied to any of the reported P values. After SBRT, the count of unique TCR clones dropped from a median of about 10,000 beforehand to approximately 7,100 afterward (Wilcoxon paired P=0.011). Tumor specificity of expanded TCR clones was not determined. Post-SBRT Shannon entropy and its change from baseline were lower in patients who developed distant metastases; baseline Shannon entropy was not associated with metastases. Limitations of the study included a small cohort and short follow-up, and the study findings need independent validation.

All patients had node-negative disease on CT and PET/CT, and none had a history of other malignancies or prior chemotherapy or radiotherapy. At each of two time points, approximately 6.6 milliliters of peripheral venous blood were collected in EDTA tubes. PBMCs were isolated by Ficoll-Paque Plus density-gradient centrifugation. Samples were stored at -80°C immediately after collection until analysis. Two rounds of multiplex PCR were used to amplify the TCR beta CDR3 region from genomic DNA. In the first PCR round, primers specific to each TRBV and TRBJ gene were used, and the primer sequences were filed in Chinese patent CN105087789A. The second PCR round used universal primers. The Roche High Pure PCR Template Preparation Kit was used to extract genomic DNA from frozen PBMCs. Paired-end sequencing with 151 bp reads was performed on the libraries using an Illumina HiSeq 3000. Per the original workflow: Raw reads lacking the multiplex PCR primer sequences were removed with CutAdapt. High-quality paired reads were merged into contigs with PEAR. By aligning each contig to reference sequences, MiXCR assigned the TRB V, D and J gene segments to that contig. To remove sequencing errors, CDR3 sequences were clustered according to base quality and sequence similarity. Shannon entropy, normalized by the natural log of the productive TCR sequence number, served as the measure of diversity. Clonality was computed as one minus the ratio of Shannon entropy to the natural log of the number of unique clonotypes. Using the Youden index from ROC curves, the researchers picked the repertoire-metric cut-offs for progression-free survival, and all analyses were carried out in R 3.5.3. The public sequencing data were trimmed at Q25 with fastp and processed into clonotypes with MiXCR by TCRdb, which kept only in-frame beta chains. Under each unique CDR3 protein, matching rows form one entry showing the most common genes and DNA. The V and J calls follow TCRdb's processing rather than the paper's. The sample contains tens of thousands of distinct CDR3 sequences, less than 25% of them found a single time. Less than 30% of the sample belongs to the ten largest clones.

Many counts were recorded for this clonotype. It has no known antigen specificity. Per-nucleotide qualities are absent, and no much larger clonotype sits a single base away. The specimen comprised PBMCs, sampled before or after stereotactic body radiation therapy (not recorded which). The origin of this receptor is a donor of 50 years or more with non-small cell lung cancer.

The nucleotide sequence reads TGTGCCAGTAAGGCTCCCGGAACCCTAAAGGGCTACACCTTC. Translated, this gives CASKAPGTLKGYTF. The V and J segments used are TRBV19 and TRBJ1-2; a confident D gene designation cannot be given. V loses 7 bases of germline sequence and J loses 8 bases, and the interval between the two ends is 20 bases. The CDR3, cysteine through phenylalanine, is 14 amino acids long. Just CDR3 DNA is preserved here, 42 bases in frame from base 1. Reading the germline V gene (reference sequence) gives CDR1 LNHDA and CDR2 SQIVND. Where the CDR3 stops, the reference TRBV19 and TRBJ1-2 genes take over; the full variable domain is DGGITQSPKYLFRKEGQNVTLSCEQNLNHDAMYWYRQDPGQGLRLIYYSQIVNDFQKGDIAEGYSVSREKKESFPLTVTSAQKNPTAFYLCASKAPGTLKGYTFGSGTRLTVV.